This TCR beta chain was documented in a study of human T cells and chemical hapten exposure. Study background: Sensitization used 2% DPC on approximately 2 cm by approximately 2 cm upper inner arm skin. Per-sample variation in TCR yield stemmed mainly from small pooled library volume differences. Findings of the study overall: PT1 expanded TCR counts and patch test score were linked, and their correlation was positive.

This sample's time point: patch test 1, 2 weeks after DPC sensitization. Treatment described: therapeutic diphenylcyclopropenone sensitization with weekly scalp DPC. Under the authors' procedure: A per-sample median of 95,638 TCRs was observed, with counts ranging from about 20,000 to 690,600. TCRdb fed the RACE reads into MiXCR, producing one record per CDR3 protein. Here the V and J calls rest on TCRdb's processing, not on the authors' analysis. The sample contains about 57,000 distinct CDR3 sequences, approximately 8.6% of which appear only once. This clonotype was observed many times. Its specificity is not known. The CDR3 covers 11 residues. Trimming removed 8 bases at V and 7 bases at J, with 9 bases between. The germline gives CDR1 LGHNA, CDR2 YSLEER.

This receptor was obtained from a woman in her 40s with alopecia areata. Some clones in this sample may be carry-over from other donors' samples. This sample comprised whole blood, obtained in connection with sensitization to the hapten diphenylcyclopropenone (DPC). V is TRBV4-3 and J is TRBJ2-1; D is perhaps TRBD1 (5 bases). Written as DNA, the CDR3 is TGCGCCAGCGGCAGGGAAAATGAGCAGTTCTTC. It is translated as CASGRENEQFF.